The clone carrying this T cell receptor beta chain was counted many times. The germline V gene encodes CDR1 SGHRS and CDR2 YFSETQ. Trimming took off 2 bases at V and 0 bases at J, with 6 bases between the two ends. The CDR3 runs 13 residues. MiXCR was run by TCRdb on the 5' RACE reads, yielding one entry per CDR3 protein. The data hold about 30,000 distinct CDR3 sequences, with about 5.3% observed a single time. The sample belongs to a study of early T cells in non-severe SARS-CoV-2 infection. This TCR derives from an adult who was a healthcare worker with PCR-confirmed SARS-CoV-2 infection or an uninfected control (not recorded which). The chain is built from TRBV5-1 and TRBJ2-7, with a tentative D call TRBD2 (5 bases). The sequencing input was whole blood. CDR3 sequence: CASSLAVSYEQYF. CDR3 nucleotide sequence: TGCGCCAGCAGCTTAGCGGTCTCCTACGAGCAGTACTTC.